These 13 T cell receptor beta chains were all obtained from the same sample, sequenced in a study of OX40 agonist ivuxolimab in advanced cancers. Generated by immunoSEQ multiplex PCR, the TCRdb table keeps only in-frame clones and is missing some. Here the sample spans fewer than 25,000 clones, 73% being singletons. The sequences come from CD4+ or CD8+ T cells sorted from blood, collected in a trial of the OX40 agonist ivuxolimab. These receptors were collected from an adult with an advanced solid tumor such as melanoma, head and neck, liver or kidney cancer.

This chain connects TRBV5-1 to TRBJ2-1; 8 bases agree with TRBD2. This CDR3 contains 19 residues. Germline loops: CDR1 SGHRS, CDR2 YFSETQ. V shed 3 bases, J shed 0 bases, and the junction held 14 bases outside the gene matches. CDR3 loop: CASSWLREGHPSSYNEQFF. DNA of the CDR3: TGCGCCAGCAGCTGGCTTCGGGAGGGGCACCCGAGCTCCTACAATGAGCAGTTCTTC.

The rearrangement links TRBV27 to TRBJ2-2, with D uncertain. Trimming took 1 base from V and 0 from J, leaving 6 bases between them. CDR1 is MNHEY, CDR2 SMNVEV, per germline (reference sequence). The CDR3 consists of 15 residues. CDR3 sequence reads: CASSLYDPNTGELFF. CDR3 nucleotide sequence: TGTGCCAGCAGTTTATATGATCCGAACACCGGGGAGCTGTTTTTT.

This clone has more than one count but fewer than ten. This chain links TRBV28 with TRBJ2-7; D not resolved. V was trimmed by 2 bases and J by 3 bases, leaving 2 bases between them. CDR1 and CDR2 from the germline V gene are MDHEN and SYDVKM. The CDR3 extends over 11 amino acids. Written as DNA, the CDR3 is TGTGCCAGCAGTTTACACTACGAGCAGTACTTC. It is translated as CASSLHYEQYF. Full variable domain (outside the CDR3, taken from reference TRBV28 and TRBJ2-7): DVKVTQSSRYLVKRTGEKVFLECVQDMDHENMFWYRQDPGLGLRLIYFSYDVKMKEKGDIPEGYSVSREKKERFSLILESASTNQTSMYLCASSLHYEQYFGPGTRLTVT.

The chain carries TRBV6-5 and TRBJ1-1; D remains unclear. Trimming took 1 base from V and 4 from J, leaving 13 bases between them. Per germline, CDR1 MNHEY and CDR2 SVGAGI. The CDR3 is 15 residues long. This CDR3 is CASSYLAASITEAFF. CDR3 DNA: TGTGCCAGCAGTTACTTGGCAGCATCCATCACTGAAGCTTTCTTT.

V usage is TRBV27 and J usage is TRBJ2-3; D not certain. The CDR3 spans 15 residues. Between the trimmed V and J ends, which lost 5 bases and 1 base, there was a span of 13 bases. Germline V gene sequence: CDR1 MNHEY, CDR2 SMNVEV (reference sequence). The CDR3 coding sequence is TGTGCCAGCAGTCTAGATGCCCTCGGCACAGATACGCAGTATTTT. This translates into CASSLDALGTDTQYF.

The V and J genes are TRBV30 and TRBJ1-2, with 7 bases that match TRBD1. Germline V lookup: CDR1 GTSNPN, CDR2 SVGIG (reference sequence). Trimming cost V 4 bases and J 3 bases; bases outside gene matches: 8. The CDR3 loop spans 14 amino acids. CDR3 bases: TGTGCCTGGATCCCCAACAGGGGCGACTATGGCTACACCTTC. Its translation is CAWIPNRGDYGYTF.

This clone was picked up a small number of times. In DNA form, the CDR3 reads TGTGCCAGCAGTTACGGGGACAGTAGTCTATACGAGCAGTACTTC. Translated: CASSYGDSSLYEQYF. The chain uses TRBV6-5 and TRBJ2-7; the match to TRBD1 covers 7 bases. Germline CDR1 reads MNHEY; CDR2 reads SVGAGI. CDR3 length equals 15 residues. J was trimmed by 4 bases and V by 2 bases; bases with no gene match: 8.

This chain joins TRBV4-3 and TRBJ1-1; D ambiguous. Between the trimmed V and J ends, which lost 1 base and 11 bases, there was a span of 8 bases. Germline-derived CDR1 and CDR2 are LGHNA and YSLEER. The CDR3 is 11 residues long. The DNA of the CDR3 is TGCGCCAGCAGCCAAGGAGCAGGCGCTTTCTTT. This codes for CASSQGAGAFF.

The chain carries TRBV30 and TRBJ1-5; D gene ambiguous. V was clipped by 3 bases and J by 0 bases, with 9 bases between them. CDR3 length: 14 residues. From germline, CDR1 is GTSNPN and CDR2 SVGIG (reference sequence). The CDR3 sequence: CAWSRTYSNQPQHF. The CDR3 DNA follows: TGTGCCTGGAGCCGGACGTATAGCAATCAGCCCCAGCATTTT. Full variable domain (missing parts from reference TRBV30 and TRBJ1-5): SQTIHQWPATLVQPVGSPLSLECTVEGTSNPNLYWYRQAAGRGLQLLFYSVGIGQISSEVPQNLSASRPQDRQFILSSKKLLLSDSGFYLCAWSRTYSNQPQHFGDGTRLSIL.

This chain uses TRBV5-1 with TRBJ1-3; D gene uncertain. CDR1 is SGHRS, CDR2 YFSETQ, per germline. The CDR3 spans 18 residues. V was shortened by 5 bases and J by 2 bases, with 23 bases between the two germline ends. CDR3 protein: CASSWDGIIPGPGNTIYF. DNA for the CDR3: TGCGCCAGCAGTTGGGATGGGATCATCCCGGGTCCTGGAAACACCATATATTTT.

The chain links TRBV9 to TRBJ1-1, with D maybe TRBD1 (5 bases). CDR3 length: 15 amino acids. Germline V gene data show CDR1 as SGDLS and CDR2 as YYNGEE. The germline V and J ends were trimmed by 4 bases and 4 bases, with 17 bases remaining between them. The CDR3 is CASSPRHSGGTEAFF. The CDR3 region has the DNA TGTGCCAGCAGCCCCCGACACTCGGGGGGCACTGAAGCTTTCTTT.

J is TRBJ2-5 and V is TRBV27, with D maybe TRBD1 (6 bases). The CDR3 totals 13 residues. V lost 6 bases and J 7 bases, leaving 15 bases between the germline ends. Germline V CDR1 and CDR2: MNHEY, SMNVEV (reference sequence). The CDR3 nucleotides read TGTGCCAGCAGCGCCACAGGGACCGTGACCCAGTACTTC. Protein sequence: CASSATGTVTQYF.

The rearrangement joins TRBV5-1 to TRBJ1-2; a weak D match, TRBD1 (5 bases). V was shortened by 4 bases and J by 13 bases, with 23 bases between the two germline ends. Germline CDR1 reads SGHRS; CDR2 reads YFSETQ. The CDR3 runs to 14 residues. In DNA form, the CDR3 reads TGCGCCAGCAGCCTCACAAGCCCGACAGCCCCGCGCACCTTC. This sequence encodes CASSLTSPTAPRTF.